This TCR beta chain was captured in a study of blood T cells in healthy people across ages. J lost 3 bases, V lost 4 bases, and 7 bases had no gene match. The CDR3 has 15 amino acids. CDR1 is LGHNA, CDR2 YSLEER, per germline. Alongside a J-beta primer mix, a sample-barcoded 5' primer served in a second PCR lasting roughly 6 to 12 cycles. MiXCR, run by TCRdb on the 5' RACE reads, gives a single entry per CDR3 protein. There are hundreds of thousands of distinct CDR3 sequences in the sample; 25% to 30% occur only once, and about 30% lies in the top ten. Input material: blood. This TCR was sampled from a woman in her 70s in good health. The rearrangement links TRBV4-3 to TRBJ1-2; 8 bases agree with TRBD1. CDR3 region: CASSLRTGSDYGYTF. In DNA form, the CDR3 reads TGCGCCAGCAGCCTCCGGACAGGGTCAGACTATGGCTACACCTTC.